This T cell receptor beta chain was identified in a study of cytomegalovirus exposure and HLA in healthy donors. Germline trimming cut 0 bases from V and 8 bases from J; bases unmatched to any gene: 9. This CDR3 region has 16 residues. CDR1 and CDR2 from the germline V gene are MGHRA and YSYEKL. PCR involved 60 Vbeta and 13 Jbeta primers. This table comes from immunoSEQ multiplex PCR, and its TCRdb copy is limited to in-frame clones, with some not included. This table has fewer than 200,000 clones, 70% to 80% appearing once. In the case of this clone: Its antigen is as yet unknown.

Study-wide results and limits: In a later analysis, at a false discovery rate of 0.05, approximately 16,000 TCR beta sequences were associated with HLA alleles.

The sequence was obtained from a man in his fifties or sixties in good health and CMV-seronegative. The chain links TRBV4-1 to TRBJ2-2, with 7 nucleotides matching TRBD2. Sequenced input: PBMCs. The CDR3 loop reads CASSQDGGRGRGELFF. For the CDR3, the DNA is TGCGCCAGCAGCCAAGATGGGGGGAGGGGCAGGGGGGAGCTGTTTTTT.